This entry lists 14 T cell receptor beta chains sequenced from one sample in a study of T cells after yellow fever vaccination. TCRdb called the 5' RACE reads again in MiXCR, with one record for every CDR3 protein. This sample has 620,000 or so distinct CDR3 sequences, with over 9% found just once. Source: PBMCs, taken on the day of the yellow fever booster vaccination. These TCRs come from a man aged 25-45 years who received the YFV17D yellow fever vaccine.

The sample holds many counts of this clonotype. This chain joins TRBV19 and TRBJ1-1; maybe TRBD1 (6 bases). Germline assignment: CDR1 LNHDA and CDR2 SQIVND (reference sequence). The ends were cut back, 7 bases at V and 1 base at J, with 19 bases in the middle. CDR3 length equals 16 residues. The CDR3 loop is CASTKGGYVENTEAFF. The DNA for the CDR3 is TGTGCCAGTACCAAGGGGGGGTACGTAGAGAACACTGAAGCTTTCTTT.

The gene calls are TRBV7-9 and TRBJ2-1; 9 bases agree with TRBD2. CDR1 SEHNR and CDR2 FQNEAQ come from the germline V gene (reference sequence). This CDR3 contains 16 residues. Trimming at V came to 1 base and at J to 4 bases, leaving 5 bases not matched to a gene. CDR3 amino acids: CASSLGRLAGYNEQFF. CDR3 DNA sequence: TGTGCCAGCAGCTTAGGTCGCCTAGCGGGGTACAATGAGCAGTTCTTC.

This CDR3 is CASSQGRWNYGYTF. In DNA form, the CDR3 reads TGTGCCAGCAGCCAGGGCAGGTGGAACTATGGCTACACCTTC. The rearrangement uses TRBV14 and TRBJ1-2, with D unclear. The CDR3 runs to 14 residues. Trimming cost V 3 bases and J 2 bases, with 10 bases left between them. Germline CDR1 reads SGHDN; CDR2 reads FVKESK. Variable domain in full (rest from reference TRBV14 and TRBJ1-2): EAGVTQFPSHSVIEKGQTVTLRCDPISGHDNLYWYRRVMGKEIKFLLHFVKESKQDESGMPNNRFLAERTGGTYSTLKVQPAELEDSGVYFCASSQGRWNYGYTFGSGTRLTVV.

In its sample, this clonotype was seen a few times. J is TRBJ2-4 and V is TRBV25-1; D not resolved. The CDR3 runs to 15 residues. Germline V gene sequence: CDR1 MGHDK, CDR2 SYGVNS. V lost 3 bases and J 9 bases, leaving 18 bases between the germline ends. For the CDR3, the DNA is TGTGCCAGCAGTGATCCCCGGACGGCCTCTTTCATTCAGTACTTC. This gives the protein CASSDPRTASFIQYF.

For the CDR3, the DNA is TGCGCCAGCAGCCAGAGACCGGTTCAGGTCGGTACGGATACGCAGTATTTT. Amino acids: CASSQRPVQVGTDTQYF. The chain couples TRBV5-1 to TRBJ2-3; no definite D call. CDR3 length: 17 amino acids. Germline V gene data show CDR1 as SGHRS and CDR2 as YFSETQ. V lost 4 bases and J 6 bases, leaving 24 bases between the germline ends.

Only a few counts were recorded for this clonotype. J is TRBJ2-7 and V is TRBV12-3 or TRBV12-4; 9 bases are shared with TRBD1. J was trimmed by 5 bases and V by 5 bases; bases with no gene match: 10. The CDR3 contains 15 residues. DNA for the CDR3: TGTGCCAGCAGTCCTCAGACAGGGGGTTCGAACGAGCAGTACTTC. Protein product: CASSPQTGGSNEQYF.

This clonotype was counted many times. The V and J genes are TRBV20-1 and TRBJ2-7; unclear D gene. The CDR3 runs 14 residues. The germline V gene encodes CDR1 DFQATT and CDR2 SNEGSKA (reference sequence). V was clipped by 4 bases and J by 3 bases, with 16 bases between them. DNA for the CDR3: TGCAGTGCTAAGAGCCAAAGTCTTAGCTACGAGCAGTACTTC. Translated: CSAKSQSLSYEQYF.

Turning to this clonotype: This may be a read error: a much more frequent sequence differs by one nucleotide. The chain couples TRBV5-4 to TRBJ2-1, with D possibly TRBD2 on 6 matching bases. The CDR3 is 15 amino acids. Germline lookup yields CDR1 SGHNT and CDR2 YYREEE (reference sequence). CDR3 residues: CASSLLLASYTEQFF. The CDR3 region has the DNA TGTGCCAGCAGCTTGCTGCTAGCGTCCTACACTGAGCAGTTCTTC.

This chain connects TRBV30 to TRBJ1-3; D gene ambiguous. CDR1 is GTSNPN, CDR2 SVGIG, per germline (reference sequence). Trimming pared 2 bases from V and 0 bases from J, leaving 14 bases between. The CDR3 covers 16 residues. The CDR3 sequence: CAWSTLDVLSGNTIYF. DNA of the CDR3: TGTGCCTGGAGTACGTTGGACGTCCTCTCTGGAAACACCATATATTTT.

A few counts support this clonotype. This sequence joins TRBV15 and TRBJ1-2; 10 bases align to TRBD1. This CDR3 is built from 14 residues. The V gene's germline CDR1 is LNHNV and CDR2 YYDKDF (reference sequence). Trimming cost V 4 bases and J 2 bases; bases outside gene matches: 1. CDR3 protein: CATSMDRGNYGYTF. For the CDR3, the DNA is TGTGCCACCAGCATGGACAGGGGGAACTATGGCTACACCTTC.

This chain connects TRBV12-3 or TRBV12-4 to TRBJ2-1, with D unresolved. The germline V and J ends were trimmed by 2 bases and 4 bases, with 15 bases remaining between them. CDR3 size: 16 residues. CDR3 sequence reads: CASSLSGVQGYNEQFF. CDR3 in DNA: TGTGCCAGCAGTTTATCTGGGGTACAAGGGTACAATGAGCAGTTCTTC.

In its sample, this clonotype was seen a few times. The CDR3 region has the DNA TGCAGTGCTAGAACAGCGGGGCCCGGGTATGAGCAGTTCTTC. The encoded protein is CSARTAGPGYEQFF. The V call is TRBV20-1, the J call TRBJ2-1; 7 positions agree with TRBD2. This CDR3 region has 14 residues. The V segment lost 2 bases and the J segment 8 bases; nucleotides outside the gene matches: 9. Germline values: CDR1 DFQATT, CDR2 SNEGSKA (reference sequence).

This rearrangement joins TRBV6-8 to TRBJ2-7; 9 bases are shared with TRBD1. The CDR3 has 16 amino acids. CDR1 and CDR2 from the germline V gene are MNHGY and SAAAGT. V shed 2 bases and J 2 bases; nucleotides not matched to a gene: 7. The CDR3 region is CASSYPRTGATYEQYF. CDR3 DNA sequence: TGTGCCAGCAGTTACCCGAGGACAGGGGCCACCTACGAGCAGTACTTC.

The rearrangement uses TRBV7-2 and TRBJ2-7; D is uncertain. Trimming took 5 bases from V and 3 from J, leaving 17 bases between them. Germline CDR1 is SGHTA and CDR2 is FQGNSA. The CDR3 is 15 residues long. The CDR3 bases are TGTGCCAGCAGCGTCGGCCCCGGGTCGGGCTACGAGCAGTACTTC. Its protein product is CASSVGPGSGYEQYF.